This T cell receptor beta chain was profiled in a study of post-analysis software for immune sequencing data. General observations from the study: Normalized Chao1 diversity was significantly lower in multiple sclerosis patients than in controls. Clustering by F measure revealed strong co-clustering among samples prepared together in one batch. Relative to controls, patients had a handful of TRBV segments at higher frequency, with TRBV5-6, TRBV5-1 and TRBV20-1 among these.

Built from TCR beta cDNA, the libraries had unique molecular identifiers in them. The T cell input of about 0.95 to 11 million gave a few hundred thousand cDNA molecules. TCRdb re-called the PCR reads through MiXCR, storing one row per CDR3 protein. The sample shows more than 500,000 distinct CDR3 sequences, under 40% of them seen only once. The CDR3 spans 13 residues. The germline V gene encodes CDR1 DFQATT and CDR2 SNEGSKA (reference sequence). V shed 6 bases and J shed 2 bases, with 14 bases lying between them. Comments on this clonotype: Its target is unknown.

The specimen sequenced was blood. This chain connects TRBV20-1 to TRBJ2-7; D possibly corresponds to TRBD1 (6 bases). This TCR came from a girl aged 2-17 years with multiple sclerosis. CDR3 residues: CSALSGGPYEQYF. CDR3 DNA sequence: TGCAGTGCATTAAGTGGGGGCCCCTACGAGCAGTACTTC.